The rows below give T cell receptor beta chains drawn from one sample of a study of T cell responses to AZD1222 COVID-19 vaccine. Generated by immunoSEQ multiplex PCR, the TCRdb table keeps only in-frame clones and is missing some. The sample carries about 80,000 clones, approximately 85% recorded once. Material: peripheral blood, obtained 28 days after the second AZD1222 dose. Receptors were obtained from an adult who received the AZD1222 COVID-19 vaccine. CDR3s include the opening cysteine and the closing phenylalanine or tryptophan. The D gene is left open where the match is weak. Some rows have no size entry. The others give once, few or many, or a class for an expanded clone.

V gene,D gene,J gene,clone size,CDR3 DNA,CDR3 protein
TRBV6-4,-,TRBJ1-5,once,TGTGCCAGCAGTGATTCAGCGGGTCAGCCCCAGCATTTT,CASSDSAGQPQHF
TRBV24-1,-,TRBJ1-1,-,TGTGCCACCAGTTACGGTAGCTGGGGTGAAGCTTTCTTT,CATSYGSWGEAFF
TRBV7-9,-,TRBJ1-1,few,TGTGCCAGCAGCTTAAAGGGCATGAACACTGAAGCTTTCTTT,CASSLKGMNTEAFF
TRBV4-1,TRBD2,TRBJ2-1,-,TGCGCCAGCAGCCAGCGGGAGGGCTCCTACAATGAGCAGTTCTTC,CASSQREGSYNEQFF
TRBV7-8,TRBD2,TRBJ2-5,-,TGTGCCAGCAGCTCCGGGGGACTAGCGGGAGTAGGGACCCAGTACTTC,CASSSGGLAGVGTQYF
TRBV19,TRBD1,TRBJ1-2,-,TGTGCCAGTAAGGACAGGGGATATGGCTACACCTTC,CASKDRGYGYTF
TRBV19,TRBD1,TRBJ1-5,-,TGTGCCAGTAGTATCACGAGGACAGGGGCGGACAATCAGCCCCAGCATTTT,CASSITRTGADNQPQHF
TRBV28,-,TRBJ1-5,few,TGTGCCGCCGATAACTCAGGTCTGAATCAGCCCCAGCATTTT,CAADNSGLNQPQHF
TRBV6-1,-,TRBJ1-1,-,TGTGCCAGCAGTGAACTATTGCGGAACACTGAAGCTTTCTTT,CASSELLRNTEAFF
TRBV28,TRBD2,TRBJ2-7,many,TGTGCCAGCAGCCCAACTAGCGGGAGAGTACACGAGCAGTACTTC,CASSPTSGRVHEQYF
TRBV5-1,-,TRBJ2-5,-,TGCGCCAGCAGCTTGGAGGAGACCCAGTACTTC,CASSLEETQYF
TRBV6-5,-,TRBJ1-4,-,TGTGCCAGCGGAGGGGCGCGGAATGAAAAACTGTTTTTT,CASGGARNEKLFF
TRBV14,-,TRBJ2-7,-,TGTGCCAGCAGCCAAGGATCCCACGAGCAGTACTTC,CASSQGSHEQYF
TRBV29-1,-,TRBJ1-1,-,TGCAGCGTCAGCGGGGTCCAGAACACTGAAGCTTTCTTT,CSVSGVQNTEAFF
TRBV19,TRBD1,TRBJ1-4,-,TGTGCCAGTAGTTCAAACAGGGGAAATAATGAAAAACTGTTTTTT,CASSSNRGNNEKLFF
TRBV18,TRBD2,TRBJ2-7,-,TGTGCCAGCTCACCGGGACTAGCGGAGTACGAGCAGTACTTC,CASSPGLAEYEQYF
TRBV4-2,-,TRBJ2-1,-,TGTGCCAGCAGCCAAGATAGTCTCAGGGCAGGGTCCTACAATGAGCAGTTCTTC,CASSQDSLRAGSYNEQFF
TRBV2,-,TRBJ1-3,-,TGTGCCAGCAGTGTAGTAGGGTTTGGTGGAAACACCATATATTTT,CASSVVGFGGNTIYF
TRBV7-9,-,TRBJ1-6,few,TGTGCCAGCAGCTTAGTACGAATTAATTCACCCCTCCACTTT,CASSLVRINSPLHF
TRBV4-3,-,TRBJ2-2,-,TGCGCCAGCAGCCAAGGGGGCGGAGTGAACACCGGGGAGCTGTTTTTT,CASSQGGGVNTGELFF
TRBV5-4,-,TRBJ2-2,-,TGTGCCAGCAGCTTGGTCGGCCCGAACACCGGGGAGCTGTTTTTT,CASSLVGPNTGELFF
TRBV2,TRBD2,TRBJ2-3,-,TGTGCCAGCAGATTGGGACTAGCGGGAGGGCGGACAGATACGCAGTATTTT,CASRLGLAGGRTDTQYF
TRBV12-3/TRBV12-4,TRBD1,TRBJ2-7,-,TGTGCCAGCAGTTCGGGACAGGGCTACGAGCAGTACTTC,CASSSGQGYEQYF
TRBV4-2,-,TRBJ1-5,-,TGTGCCAGCAGCCAAGATCGGAGGGAATGGCAGCCCCAGCATTTT,CASSQDRREWQPQHF
TRBV19,TRBD1,TRBJ1-5,-,TGTGCCAGTAGTGCCAAAACAGGGGGTCGTCAACCCCAGCATTTT,CASSAKTGGRQPQHF
TRBV7-9,-,TRBJ2-1,once,TGTGCCAGCAGCGTAGGGCAGGTTGAGTTCTTC,CASSVGQVEFF
TRBV4-1,-,TRBJ2-1,-,TGCGCCAGCAGCCAGGGGGGACACGCCAGCTCCTACAATGAGCAGTTCTTC,CASSQGGHASSYNEQFF
TRBV4-1,-,TRBJ1-3,-,TGCGCCAGCAGCCAAGAAAGAAACACCATATATTTT,CASSQERNTIYF
TRBV10-3,TRBD2,TRBJ2-1,-,TGTGCCATCAGTGAGAGGCTAGCGGGAGATCATGAGCAGTTCTTC,CAISERLAGDHEQFF
TRBV2,-,TRBJ1-5,-,TGTGCCAGCAGTGGAGACGTCGGTCAGCCCCAGCATTTT,CASSGDVGQPQHF
TRBV29-1,TRBD1,TRBJ2-2,once,TGCAGCGTCGAGGGACAGGGGAATTCAGGCGGGGAGCTGTTTTTT,CSVEGQGNSGGELFF
TRBV5-6,TRBD1,TRBJ2-5,-,TGTGCCAGCAGCTCCGGGACAGGGGTTGGAGAGACCCAGTACTTC,CASSSGTGVGETQYF
TRBV2,-,TRBJ1-6,few,TGTGCCAGCAGTGGGTCGGCAGGCGGATCACCCCTCCACTTT,CASSGSAGGSPLHF
TRBV25-1,-,TRBJ1-3,-,TGTGCCAGCTCCCAATGGGGGGTCTCTGGAAACACCATATATTTT,CASSQWGVSGNTIYF
TRBV4-2,TRBD2,TRBJ2-3,-,TGTGCCAGCAGCCAACTCTCGGGGACTAGCGGGGGAGCAGATACGCAGTATTTT,CASSQLSGTSGGADTQYF
TRBV3-1/TRBV3-2,-,TRBJ1-2,-,TGTGCCAGCAGCCCCTATTCGGAGGGGGGGTATGGCTACACCTTC,CASSPYSEGGYGYTF
TRBV7-9,-,TRBJ1-4,-,TGTGCCAGCAGCTTAGTTGGGGGGAGTGAAAAACTGTTTTTT,CASSLVGGSEKLFF
TRBV3-1/TRBV3-2,-,TRBJ1-2,-,TGTGCCAGCAGCCAAGGCGGGTATGGCTACACCTTC,CASSQGGYGYTF
TRBV5-1,-,TRBJ2-7,-,TGCGCCAGCAGCTCCGACTGGGCCGAGCAGTACTTC,CASSSDWAEQYF
TRBV11-2,-,TRBJ1-6,few,TGTGCCAGCAGCTTAGGTGGGGGCCGGGAAGCTTCACCCCTCCACTTT,CASSLGGGREASPLHF
TRBV15,TRBD1,TRBJ1-1,-,TGTGCCTCAGGGGGCGACCTGAACACTGAAGCTTTCTTT,CASGGDLNTEAFF
TRBV6-5,-,TRBJ1-3,once,TGTGCCAGCAGTTACACACAGTTCTCTGGAAACACCATATATTTT,CASSYTQFSGNTIYF
TRBV30,-,TRBJ2-7,few,TGTGCCTGGAGTGGAAATCTGCGGCAGGGGATCTACGAGCAGTACTTC,CAWSGNLRQGIYEQYF
TRBV6-2/TRBV6-3,TRBD2,TRBJ2-3,-,TGTGCCAGCAGTTACTCCGTTCTAGCGGGAGGGACAGATACGCAGTATTTT,CASSYSVLAGGTDTQYF
TRBV7-6,-,TRBJ2-7,-,TGTGCCAGCAGCTTAGGCTCGGCGGTCTACGAGCAGTACTTC,CASSLGSAVYEQYF
TRBV19,-,TRBJ2-2,-,TGTGCCAGTAGGAGAGGGGACACCGGGGAGCTGTTTTTT,CASRRGDTGELFF
TRBV5-5,TRBD1,TRBJ1-2,once,TGTGCCAGCAGCTCAGGGACAGAGTATGGCTACACCTTC,CASSSGTEYGYTF
TRBV30,-,TRBJ1-2,-,TGTGCCTGGAGGGGCTCAATCTATGGCTACACCTTC,CAWRGSIYGYTF
TRBV5-1,TRBD1,TRBJ1-1,-,TGCGCCAGCAGCTTGGAAGGGGACAGCTTTTGGACTGAAGCTTTCTTT,CASSLEGDSFWTEAFF
TRBV11-3,TRBD1,TRBJ1-6,-,TGTGCCAGCAGAAGGGCAGGGGGCAATTCACCCCTCCACTTT,CASRRAGGNSPLHF
TRBV6-4,TRBD2,TRBJ2-3,-,TGTGCCAGCTCCCCCAGCGGGGGGTATGATACGCAGTATTTT,CASSPSGGYDTQYF
TRBV2,-,TRBJ1-6,few,TGTGCCAGCAGTGAAACGGCCAGGGAGGACTCACCCCTCCACTTT,CASSETAREDSPLHF
TRBV5-6,-,TRBJ1-2,-,TGTGCGTCGGTCCCCTATGGCTACACCTTC,CASVPYGYTF